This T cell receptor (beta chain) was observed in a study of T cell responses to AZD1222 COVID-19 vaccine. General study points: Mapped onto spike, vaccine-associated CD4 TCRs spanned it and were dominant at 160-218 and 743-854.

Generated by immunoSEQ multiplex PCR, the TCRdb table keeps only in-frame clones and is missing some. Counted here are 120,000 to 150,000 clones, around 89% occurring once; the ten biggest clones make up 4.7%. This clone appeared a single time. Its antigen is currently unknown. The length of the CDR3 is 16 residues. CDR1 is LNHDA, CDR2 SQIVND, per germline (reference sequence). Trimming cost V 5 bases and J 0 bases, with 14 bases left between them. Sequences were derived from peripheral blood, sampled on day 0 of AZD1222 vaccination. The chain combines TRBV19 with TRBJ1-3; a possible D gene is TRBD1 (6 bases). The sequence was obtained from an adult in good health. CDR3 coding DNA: TGTGCCAGTAGTGTAGGGGGAGCCTCCTCTGGAAACACCATATATTTT. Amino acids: CASSVGGASSGNTIYF.